These T cell receptor beta chains were read from a single sample in a study of cytomegalovirus exposure and HLA in healthy donors. The assay was immunoSEQ multiplex PCR, and TCRdb's table has in-frame clones only and misses some. The sample gives 120,000 to 150,000 clones, roughly 78% of which show up once; about 3.2% is in the top ten. Sequencing was carried out using PBMCs. These receptors all stem from a man younger than 35 in good health and CMV-seropositive. Both conserved end residues are trimmed from each CDR3. A clone size is listed for some rows: how often the clone was seen (once, few, many), or a class if it is expanded.

V gene | clone size | CDR3 protein
TRBV6-5 | - | ASNPAGTGGLYAF
TRBV4-1 | - | ASSQVESREGYEQY
TRBV18 | - | ASSPPDPARGRHYGYT
TRBV29-1 | - | SVSGTGEAEAF
TRBV28 | - | ASKTRWDRGRDQPQH
TRBV1 | - | TSSQLSRTSGSAVYSYEQY
TRBV2 | - | ASSVAKDRVQF
TRBV27 | once | ASSPNRGLGNTIY
TRBV5-4 | - | ASSAPGTGDTEAF
TRBV5-1 | - | ASSLTGRRDQPQH
TRBV7-9 | few | ASSRLATNEKLF
TRBV7-2 | once | ASSLARVGGRNEQF
TRBV6-5 | - | ASSKTGFYEQY
TRBV4-1 | - | ASSRGGEWVYNEQF
TRBV28 | - | ASSTRDSGRAGSSYEQY
TRBV19 | - | ASRSGGQSFYGYT
TRBV5-1 | - | ASSLAPSSGSVYEQY
TRBV6-5 | - | ASSPLLLNTEAF
TRBV5-1 | - | ASSLGGQGDGYT
TRBV4-1 | - | ASSLGHNLQGARSYEQY
TRBV6-5 | few | ASSWSQSLNTEAF
TRBV5-4 | - | ASSLQGTSGSYNEQF
TRBV6-1 | - | ASTFEAF
TRBV7-9 | few | ASNRAAENTEAF
TRBV5-1 | - | ASSRIETGPSYEQY
TRBV29-1 | - | SVEYRGRTEAF